In its sample, the clone carrying this TCR beta chain was seen a few times. The antigen is not known. The data were taken from a study of beta chain features in type 1 diabetes. Reverse transcription of all isolated RNA meant that expressed TCRB transcripts were sequenced. The data were produced by immunoSEQ multiplex PCR, yet TCRdb's version contains in-frame clones alone and is incomplete. The data show 400,000 to 450,000 clones, about 15% seen once. This CDR3 spans 18 amino acids. From germline, CDR1 is MNHNS and CDR2 SASEGT. V shed 0 bases and J 4 bases; nucleotides not matched to a gene: 13. Points from the study as a whole: HLA effects on TCRB rearrangement stayed unresolved here.

The receptor's source is a man in his thirties or forties in good health. The chain is built from TRBV6-1 and TRBJ2-5; 8 bases are shared with TRBD1. The sample consisted of naive CD4+ T cells from blood. The CDR3 protein is CASSEATRPTGVAETQYF. CDR3 nucleotides: TGTGCCAGCAGTGAAGCGACGAGACCGACAGGGGTGGCAGAGACCCAGTACTTC.